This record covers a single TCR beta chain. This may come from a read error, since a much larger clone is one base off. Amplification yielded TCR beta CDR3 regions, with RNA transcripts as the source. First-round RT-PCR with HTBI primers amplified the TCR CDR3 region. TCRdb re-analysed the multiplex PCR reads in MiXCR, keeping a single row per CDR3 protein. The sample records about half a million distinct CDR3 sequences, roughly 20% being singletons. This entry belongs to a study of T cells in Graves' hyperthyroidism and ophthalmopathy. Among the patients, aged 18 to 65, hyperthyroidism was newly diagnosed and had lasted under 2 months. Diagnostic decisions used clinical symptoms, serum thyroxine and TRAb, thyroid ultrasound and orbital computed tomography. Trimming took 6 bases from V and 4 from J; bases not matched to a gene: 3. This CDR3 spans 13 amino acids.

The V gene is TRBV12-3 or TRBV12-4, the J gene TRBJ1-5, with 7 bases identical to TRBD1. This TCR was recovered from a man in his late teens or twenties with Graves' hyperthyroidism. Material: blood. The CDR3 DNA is TGTGCCAGCAGAATGGGACAGAATCAGCCCCAGCATTTT. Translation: CASRMGQNQPQHF.